These 20 T cell receptor beta chains were sequenced from one sample in a study of T cell changes during pregnancy in multiple sclerosis. Method: immunoSEQ multiplex PCR; TCRdb's copy keeps in-frame clones and lacks some. The sample has 25,000 to 35,000 clones; 88% are singletons. The starting material was CD4+ T cells from peripheral blood mononuclear cells, obtained in the first trimester of pregnancy. All receptors derive from a female donor in good health, enrolled as a control in a pregnancy study.

This chain uses TRBV7-6 with TRBJ2-5; TRBD2 matches 9 bases. This CDR3 contains 13 residues. V dropped 11 bases and J dropped 0; count of bases not matched to a gene: 4. Germline lookup yields CDR1 SGHVS and CDR2 FNYEAQ. CDR3: CACGRGYQETQYF. The CDR3 bases are TGTGCCTGCGGGAGGGGCTACCAAGAGACCCAGTACTTC.

The chain combines TRBV6-4 with TRBJ2-7; 7 bases agree with TRBD1. Trimming removed 4 bases from V and 0 bases from J; junction bases left unmatched: 18. There are 19 residues in the CDR3. Germline CDR1 MRHNA, CDR2 SNTAGT. CDR3 amino acids: CASSASGDRVFFRSYEQYF. CDR3 bases: TGTGCCAGCAGTGCATCAGGAGACAGGGTCTTCTTTCGCTCCTACGAGCAGTACTTC.

This chain joins TRBV11-3 and TRBJ2-1, with 7 bases that match TRBD2. The germline gives CDR1 SGHNT, CDR2 YENEEA. Trimming cost V 5 bases and J 9 bases; bases outside gene matches: 10. The CDR3 contains 14 residues. CDR3 in amino acids: CASSPGAGSGEQFF. CDR3 DNA: TGTGCCAGCAGCCCTGGAGCGGGGTCGGGTGAGCAGTTCTTC.

The genes are TRBV7-2 and TRBJ1-5; 7 nucleotides align to TRBD1. Germline assignment: CDR1 SGHTA and CDR2 FQGNSA. CDR3 length: 15 residues. The trim removed 3 bases at V and 3 bases at J, leaving 5 bases unmatched. The CDR3 region is CASSLMGQLNQPQHF. In DNA form, the CDR3 reads TGTGCCAGCAGCTTGATGGGACAGCTCAATCAGCCCCAGCATTTT.

The chain has TRBV7-2 and TRBJ2-7; unclear D gene. V lost 2 bases, J lost 4 bases, and 12 bases lay in between. The CDR3 has 14 residues. Germline CDR1 SGHTA, CDR2 FQGNSA. CDR3 sequence: CASSLFPHSYEQYF. In DNA, the CDR3 is TGTGCCAGCAGCTTATTTCCCCACAGTTACGAGCAGTACTTC.

V and J are TRBV2 and TRBJ2-7; D perhaps matches TRBD2 (8 bases). The V end lost 7 bases, the J end lost 1 base, and 20 bases lay between the germline ends. The CDR3 loop spans 16 amino acids. Germline loops: CDR1 SNHLY, CDR2 FYNNEI. This chain's CDR3 is CASTGGGTEGSYEQYF. CDR3 DNA sequence: TGTGCCAGCACCGGGGGGGGGACAGAAGGATCCTACGAGCAGTACTTC.

This rearrangement joins TRBV20-1 to TRBJ1-1, with a possible D match to TRBD1 (5 bases). This CDR3 has 11 residues. CDR1 and CDR2 (germline): DFQATT, SNEGSKA (reference sequence). Trimming took 7 bases from V and 1 from J, leaving 7 bases between them. The CDR3 spells CSGTSNTEAFF. CDR3 in DNA: TGCAGTGGGACATCGAACACTGAAGCTTTCTTT.

The chain is built from TRBV5-1 and TRBJ1-2; D is perhaps TRBD1 (6 bases). The V end was cut by 3 bases, the J end by 0 bases, with 9 bases between. This CDR3 has 14 residues. Germline CDR1 SGHRS, CDR2 YFSETQ. CDR3 bases: TGCGCCAGCAGCTGGACAGCGTCTAACTATGGCTACACCTTC. It encodes CASSWTASNYGYTF. Variable domain in full (rest from reference TRBV5-1 and TRBJ1-2): KAGVTQTPRYLIKTRGQQVTLSCSPISGHRSVSWYQQTPGQGLQFLFEYFSETQRNKGNFPGRFSGRQFSNSRSEMNVSTLELGDSALYLCASSWTASNYGYTFGSGTRLTVV.

The CDR3 loop reads CASSYEPGDEKLFF. The CDR3 coding sequence is TGTGCCAGCAGCTATGAACCGGGGGATGAAAAACTGTTTTTT. J is TRBJ1-4 and V is TRBV5-6; a weak D match, TRBD1 (5 bases). Trimming pared 3 bases from V and 6 bases from J, leaving 12 bases between. CDR3 length: 14 amino acids. The germline CDR1 and CDR2 sequences are SGHDT and YYEEEE.

The CDR3 sequence is CASSPWTANNQETQYF. Here the CDR3 DNA reads TGTGCCAGCAGCCCCTGGACAGCAAATAACCAAGAGACCCAGTACTTC. The V and J genes are TRBV5-6 and TRBJ2-5; TRBD1 is a possible D gene (6 bases). This CDR3 comprises 16 residues. The V gene's germline CDR1 is SGHDT and CDR2 YYEEEE. The V and J ends lost 4 bases and 0 bases respectively, with 16 bases between them. The whole variable domain, filled in from reference TRBV5-6 and TRBJ2-5, reads DAGVTQSPTHLIKTRGQQVTLRCSPKSGHDTVSWYQQALGQGPQFIFQYYEEEERQRGNFPDRFSGHQFPNYSSELNVNALLLGDSALYLCASSPWTANNQETQYFGPGTRLLVL.

The rearrangement links TRBV5-1 to TRBJ2-3, with 15 bases fitting TRBD2. The CDR3 runs 17 residues. The germline V gene encodes CDR1 SGHRS and CDR2 YFSETQ. V was pared by 0 bases and J by 6 bases, with 5 bases of the junction left unmatched. DNA of the CDR3: TGCGCCAGCAGCTTGGGGTACGGGACTAGCGGGGGGGATACGCAGTATTTT. Residues: CASSLGYGTSGGDTQYF.

This clone was seen more than once but under ten times. This chain joins TRBV5-5 and TRBJ1-1; unclear D gene. The CDR3 spans 14 residues. Germline assignment: CDR1 SGHKS and CDR2 YYEKEE (reference sequence). Trimming left V 0 bases short and J 0 bases short, with 6 bases between. The CDR3 spells CASSLDPMNTEAFF. The CDR3 DNA is TGTGCCAGCAGCTTGGATCCCATGAACACTGAAGCTTTCTTT. The full variable domain, in which reference TRBV5-5 and TRBJ1-1 provide the parts outside the CDR3, is DAGVTQSPTHLIKTRGQQVTLRCSPISGHKSVSWYQQVLGQGPQFIFQYYEKEERGRGNFPDRFSARQFPNYSSELNVNALLLGDSALYLCASSLDPMNTEAFFGQGTRLTVV.

This chain links TRBV30 with TRBJ1-2; perhaps TRBD1 as D (5 bases). Germline V gene data show CDR1 as GTSNPN and CDR2 as SVGIG (reference sequence). Trimming left V 4 bases short and J 6 bases short, with 21 bases between. The CDR3 is 15 residues long. The CDR3 protein is CAWKKGPGSLDGYTF. The CDR3, as DNA: TGTGCCTGGAAGAAGGGGCCAGGTTCCTTGGATGGCTACACCTTC.

The chain recombines TRBV5-1 with TRBJ2-7; D ambiguous. The V and J ends lost 3 bases and 0 bases respectively, with 10 bases between them. The CDR3 consists of 14 residues. In germline, CDR1 is SGHRS, CDR2 YFSETQ. Here the CDR3 DNA reads TGCGCCAGCAGCTCTTACGACAACTCCTACGAGCAGTACTTC. The encoded protein is CASSSYDNSYEQYF.

This chain connects TRBV15 to TRBJ2-7; D may be TRBD2 (5 bases). CDR1 and CDR2 from the germline V gene are LNHNV and YYDKDF (reference sequence). The CDR3 spans 16 residues. Trimming stripped 3 bases from V and 3 bases from J, with 18 bases between. The CDR3: CATSRDFVGWRYEQYF. For the CDR3, the DNA is TGTGCCACCAGCAGGGACTTCGTGGGATGGCGCTACGAGCAGTACTTC.

The rearrangement links TRBV11-2 to TRBJ2-1; the match to TRBD2 covers 11 bases. The germline V gene encodes CDR1 SGHAT and CDR2 FQNNGV. The CDR3 loop spans 17 amino acids. V trimming: 1 base; J trimming: 10 bases; junction bases outside the gene matches: 12. The CDR3 nucleotides are TGTGCCAGCAGCTTAGTTCAAATTAGCGGGGGGGCGGACGAGCAGTTCTTC. Residues: CASSLVQISGGADEQFF.

V usage is TRBV11-1 and J usage is TRBJ2-1; D possibly corresponds to TRBD2 (7 bases). The CDR3 totals 12 residues. Trimming pared 5 bases from V and 10 bases from J, leaving 12 bases between. CDR1 is SGHAT and CDR2 is FQDESV in the germline V gene (reference sequence). For the CDR3, the DNA is TGTGCCAGCAGCCGGGGGGCGGTCGAGCAGTTCTTC. It translates to CASSRGAVEQFF.

This clone was detected only once. The chain recombines TRBV19 with TRBJ2-1, with 9 bases that match TRBD1. This CDR3 region has 15 residues. The germline CDR1 and CDR2 sequences are LNHDA and SQIVND (reference sequence). J lost 5 bases, V lost 4 bases, and 6 bases had no gene match. The CDR3 nucleotides read TGTGCCAGTAGTAAACAGGGGGCCCCCGACAATGAGCAGTTCTTC. This sequence encodes CASSKQGAPDNEQFF.

This rearrangement joins TRBV4-1 to TRBJ1-1; 11 bases align to TRBD1. The CDR3 loop spans 15 amino acids. V trimming: 7 bases; J trimming: 4 bases; junction bases outside the gene matches: 8. Germline V gives CDR1 MGHRA, CDR2 YSYEKL. The CDR3 DNA reads TGCGCCAGCATCGGGACAGGGGGGGTTGGCACTGAAGCTTTCTTT. Its protein is CASIGTGGVGTEAFF.

The chain is built from TRBV7-9 and TRBJ1-1; D remains unclear. Germline loops: CDR1 SEHNR, CDR2 FQNEAQ (reference sequence). Trimming shortened V by 2 bases and J by 3 bases, and 7 bases separated the two germline ends. The CDR3 spans 13 residues. The CDR3 reads CASSLTSDTEAFF. The CDR3 region has the DNA TGTGCCAGCAGCTTAACGAGTGACACTGAAGCTTTCTTT.